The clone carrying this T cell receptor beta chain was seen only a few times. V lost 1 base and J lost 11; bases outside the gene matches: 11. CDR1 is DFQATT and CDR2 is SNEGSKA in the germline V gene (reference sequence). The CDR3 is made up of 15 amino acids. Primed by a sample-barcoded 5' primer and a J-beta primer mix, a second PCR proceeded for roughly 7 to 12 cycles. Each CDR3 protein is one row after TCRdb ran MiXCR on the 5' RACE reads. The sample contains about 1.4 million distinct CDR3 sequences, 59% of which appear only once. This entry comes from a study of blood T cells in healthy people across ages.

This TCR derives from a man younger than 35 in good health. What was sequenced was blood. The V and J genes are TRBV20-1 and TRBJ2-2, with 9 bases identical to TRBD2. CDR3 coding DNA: TGCAGTGCTAGAGTTGGGACTAGCCTGGGAGAAGAGCTGTTTTTT. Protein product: CSARVGTSLGEELFF.